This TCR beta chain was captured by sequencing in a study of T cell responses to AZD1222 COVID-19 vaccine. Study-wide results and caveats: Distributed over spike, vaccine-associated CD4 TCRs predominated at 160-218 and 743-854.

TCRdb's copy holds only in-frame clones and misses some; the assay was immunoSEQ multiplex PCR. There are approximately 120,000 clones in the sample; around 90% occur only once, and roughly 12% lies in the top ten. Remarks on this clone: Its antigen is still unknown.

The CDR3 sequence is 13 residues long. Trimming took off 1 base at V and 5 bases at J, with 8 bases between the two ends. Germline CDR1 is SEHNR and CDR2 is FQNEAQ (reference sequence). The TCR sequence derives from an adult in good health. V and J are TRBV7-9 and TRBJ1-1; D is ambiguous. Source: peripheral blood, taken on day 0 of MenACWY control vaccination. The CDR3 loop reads CASSLGAGTEAFF. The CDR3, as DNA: TGTGCCAGCAGCTTAGGTGCAGGAACTGAAGCTTTCTTT.